These 18 T cell receptor beta chains share one sample of origin, sequenced in a study of T cells after yellow fever vaccination. TCRdb called the 5' RACE reads again in MiXCR, with one record for every CDR3 protein. The sample includes 300,000 or so distinct CDR3 sequences, under 9% of them seen just once. The sample here was CD4+ T cells sorted from PBMCs, taken 5 days after the yellow fever booster vaccination. Every receptor here comes from a man younger than 30 who received the YFV17D yellow fever vaccine.

Only a few counts were recorded for this clonotype. V usage is TRBV19 and J usage is TRBJ2-5; the match to TRBD2 covers 10 bases. CDR3 length equals 16 residues. The V gene end was trimmed by 3 bases and the J gene end by 7 bases; junction bases not matched to a gene: 11. Germline lookup yields CDR1 LNHDA and CDR2 SQIVND (reference sequence). The CDR3 DNA is TGTGCCAGTAGTATCGACGCCGGGACTAGCGTGGGGACCCAGTACTTC. Its translation: CASSIDAGTSVGTQYF.

There are a few counts of this clonotype. The V gene is TRBV20-1, the J gene TRBJ2-1, with a possible D match to TRBD1 (6 bases). The CDR3 spans 14 residues. Germline V gene lookup returns CDR1 DFQATT and CDR2 SNEGSKA (reference sequence). Trimming removed 5 bases at V and 0 bases at J, with 11 bases between. CDR3 in amino acids: CSAGGISSYNEQFF. DNA for the CDR3: TGCAGTGCTGGGGGCATCAGCTCCTACAATGAGCAGTTCTTC.

The table lists this clonotype with a few counts. This chain links TRBV4-2 with TRBJ1-2; D is unresolved. This CDR3 comprises 16 residues. V lost 0 bases, J lost 11 bases, and 22 bases lay in between. Germline assignment: CDR1 LGHNA and CDR2 YNFKEQ. The CDR3, as DNA: TGTGCCAGCAGCCAAGACCTCGGCAGTCCGTGGTATTTTTACACCTTC. Residues: CASSQDLGSPWYFYTF.

This clonotype was seen many times. The chain links TRBV20-1 to TRBJ2-6; D gene ambiguous. V gave up 0 bases and J gave up 4 bases, with 7 bases separating them. The CDR3 has 14 residues. Per germline, CDR1 DFQATT and CDR2 SNEGSKA (reference sequence). CDR3 sequence: CSARDRNGANVLTF. CDR3 in DNA: TGCAGTGCTAGAGATCGGAACGGGGCCAACGTCCTGACTTTC.

The chain joins TRBV5-1 to TRBJ2-2; D is uncertain. Germline loops: CDR1 SGHRS, CDR2 YFSETQ. Between the trimmed V and J ends, which lost 4 bases and 2 bases, there was a span of 9 bases. This CDR3 is 14 amino acids long. CDR3: CASSMTDNTGELFF. The CDR3 nucleotides are TGCGCCAGCAGCATGACTGACAACACCGGGGAGCTGTTTTTT.

The chain has TRBV6-1 and TRBJ1-3; D not certain. V was trimmed by 0 bases and J by 3 bases, leaving 9 bases between them. Germline V gene sequence: CDR1 MNHNS, CDR2 SASEGT. CDR3 length: 15 residues. The CDR3 spells CASSEAGGDGNTIYF. CDR3 DNA: TGTGCCAGCAGTGAAGCGGGAGGAGATGGAAACACCATATATTTT.

V and J are TRBV12-3 or TRBV12-4 and TRBJ1-2; 7 positions match TRBD1. The CDR3 extends over 14 amino acids. V was clipped by 6 bases and J by 3 bases; unmatched bases: 7. CDR3 sequence: CASSQGQDYYGYTF. In DNA form, the CDR3 reads TGTGCCAGCAGCCAAGGACAGGACTACTATGGCTACACCTTC.

There are a few counts of this clonotype. This sequence joins TRBV7-2 and TRBJ2-1; 10 positions match TRBD1. Germline assignment: CDR1 SGHTA and CDR2 FQGNSA. The CDR3 runs to 16 residues. With V trimmed by 4 bases and J by 8 bases, 11 bases remained unmatched. CDR3 sequence: CASSSMTGGAGYEQFF. The DNA of the CDR3 is TGTGCCAGCAGCTCCATGACAGGGGGCGCAGGGTATGAGCAGTTCTTC.

There are many counts of this clonotype. The chain combines TRBV7-2 with TRBJ2-1; D remains unclear. Germline lookup yields CDR1 SGHTA and CDR2 FQGNSA. The CDR3 runs 16 residues. V lost 5 bases and J 0 bases, leaving 14 bases between the germline ends. CDR3 amino acids: CASSQNWPSSYNEQFF. The CDR3 DNA sequence: TGTGCCAGCAGCCAGAATTGGCCTAGCTCCTACAATGAGCAGTTCTTC.

The chain carries TRBV3-1 and TRBJ2-6, with a weak D call TRBD1 (5 bases). This CDR3 has 14 amino acids. V lost 4 bases to trimming and J lost 4 bases, with 8 bases between them. Germline V gene sequence: CDR1 LGHDT, CDR2 YNNKEL (reference sequence). CDR3 sequence reads: CASSRGDGANVLTF. CDR3 DNA: TGTGCCAGCAGCCGGGGCGACGGGGCCAACGTCCTGACTTTC. The whole variable domain, remainder taken from reference TRBV3-1 and TRBJ2-6, is DTAVSQTPKYLVTQMGNDKSIKCEQNLGHDTMYWYKQDSKKFLKIMFSYNNKELIINETVPNRFSPKSPDKAHLNLHINSLELGDSAVYFCASSRGDGANVLTFGAGSRLTVL.

The V gene is TRBV6-2 or TRBV6-3, the J gene TRBJ2-1; D may match TRBD1 or TRBD2 (6 bases each). In germline, CDR1 is MNHEY, CDR2 SVGEGT. There are 12 residues in the CDR3. The germline V and J ends were trimmed by 7 bases and 5 bases, with 9 bases remaining between them. Written as DNA, the CDR3 is TGTGCCAGCAACCGGGGGCACAATGAGCAGTTCTTC. Its protein product is CASNRGHNEQFF.

There are a few counts of this clonotype. V usage is TRBV12-3 or TRBV12-4 and J usage is TRBJ2-3, with 9 bases identical to TRBD2. Germline trimming cut 4 bases from V and 7 bases from J; bases unmatched to any gene: 9. The CDR3 covers 15 residues. The CDR3 here is CASSSGGGASNTQYF. The CDR3 DNA follows: TGTGCCAGCAGTTCGGGCGGGGGGGCTTCAAATACGCAGTATTTT.

This clonotype was found a few times. V and J are TRBV4-3 and TRBJ1-1, with a weak D call TRBD1 (5 bases). V lost 0 bases and J 5 bases, leaving 7 bases between the germline ends. CDR1 is LGHNA and CDR2 is YSLEER in the germline V gene. This CDR3 spans 13 amino acids. CDR3 protein: CASSQEEGTEAFF. The CDR3 nucleotides read TGCGCCAGCAGCCAAGAGGAGGGGACTGAAGCTTTCTTT.

There are a few counts of this clonotype. The rearrangement joins TRBV29-1 to TRBJ2-1; either TRBD1 or TRBD2 may supply D (6 bases each). The germline CDR1 and CDR2 sequences are SQVTM and ANQGSEA. CDR3 length equals 14 residues. Trimming took 8 bases from V and 7 from J, leaving 21 bases between them. The CDR3 protein is CSLKSRGGINEQFF. Here the CDR3 DNA reads TGCAGCCTAAAAAGCCGAGGGGGGATTAATGAGCAGTTCTTC.

This chain links TRBV25-1 with TRBJ1-1; D is unresolved. The CDR3 totals 13 residues. The germline gives CDR1 MGHDK, CDR2 SYGVNS. With 4 bases removed from V and 3 bases from J, the gap between germline ends came to 9 bases. The DNA for the CDR3 is TGTGCCAGCAGTGGGAACAGCCACACTGAAGCTTTCTTT. Protein product: CASSGNSHTEAFF.

This clonotype was seen at least ten times. V gene TRBV6-2 or TRBV6-3 combines with J gene TRBJ2-1; 9 nucleotides agree with TRBD1. J lost 7 bases, V lost 5 bases, and 9 bases had no gene match. CDR3 length: 15 residues. Germline values: CDR1 MNHEY, CDR2 SVGEGT. The CDR3: CASSHPGQGKNEQFF. The CDR3 DNA reads as TGTGCCAGCAGTCACCCGGGACAGGGCAAAAATGAGCAGTTCTTC.

This clonotype came up a few times. V is TRBV15 and J is TRBJ2-5, with a tentative D call TRBD2 (5 bases). Germline-derived CDR1 and CDR2 are LNHNV and YYDKDF (reference sequence). The CDR3 contains 13 residues. V was cut by 0 bases and J by 5 bases, with 7 bases left in between. CDR3 sequence reads: CATSRDPGETQYF. Written as DNA, the CDR3 is TGTGCCACCAGCAGAGATCCGGGGGAGACCCAGTACTTC.

This clonotype was seen only a few times. CDR3 coding DNA: TGCGCCAGCAGCACTGAGAGGGTTGGTTTGACTGAAGCTTTCTTT. This translates into CASSTERVGLTEAFF. The chain links TRBV4-3 to TRBJ1-1, with unresolved D. V was clipped by 5 bases and J by 5 bases, with 18 bases between them. The CDR3 sequence is 15 residues long. The germline V gene encodes CDR1 LGHNA and CDR2 YSLEER.